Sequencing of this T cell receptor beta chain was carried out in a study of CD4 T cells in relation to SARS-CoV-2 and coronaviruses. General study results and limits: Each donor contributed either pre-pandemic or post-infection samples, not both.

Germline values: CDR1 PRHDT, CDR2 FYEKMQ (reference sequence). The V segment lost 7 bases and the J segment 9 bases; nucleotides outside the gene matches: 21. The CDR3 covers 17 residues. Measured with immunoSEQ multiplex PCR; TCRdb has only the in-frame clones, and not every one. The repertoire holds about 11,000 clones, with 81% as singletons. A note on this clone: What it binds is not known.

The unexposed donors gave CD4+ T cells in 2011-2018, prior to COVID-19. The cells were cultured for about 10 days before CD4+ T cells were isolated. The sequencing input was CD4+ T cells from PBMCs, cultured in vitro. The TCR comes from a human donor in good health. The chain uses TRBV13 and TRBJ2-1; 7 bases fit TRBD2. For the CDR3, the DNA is TGTGCCAGCAACCTCCTGACGTATAGGCTAGCGGCCTCTGAGCAGTTCTTC. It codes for CASNLLTYRLAASEQFF. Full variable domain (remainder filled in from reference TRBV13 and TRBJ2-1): AAGVIQSPRHLIKEKRETATLKCYPIPRHDTVYWYQQGPGQDPQFLISFYEKMQSDKGSIPDRFSAQQFSDYHSELNMSSLELGDSALYFCASNLLTYRLAASEQFFGPGTRLTVL.